This TCR beta chain derives from a study of T-cell reconstitution after alpha-beta-depleted transplantation in children. This clonotype was counted a few times. Preparing the TCRbeta library involved the use of unique molecular identifiers. TCRdb ran MiXCR on the PCR reads and lists one entry per CDR3 protein. The sample includes 450,000 to 550,000 distinct CDR3 sequences, 11% seen only once; the top ten take about 14%. This sequence originates from a female patient aged 2 to 10 who had a stem cell transplant for aplastic anemia, so the T cells may come from the graft donor. Sequencing used PBMCs, mostly from graft donor cells, obtained 180 days after TCRalphabeta/CD19-depleted stem cell transplant.

In DNA, the CDR3 is TGTGCCAGCAGTTACCACAGGAGATGGCAGTTCTTC. This translates into CASSYHRRWQFF. The chain is built from TRBV6-2 or TRBV6-3 and TRBJ2-1, with a weak D call TRBD1 (5 bases). The CDR3 runs to 12 residues. With 2 bases removed from V and 12 bases from J, the gap between germline ends came to 11 bases. The germline V gene encodes CDR1 MNHEY and CDR2 SVGEGT.